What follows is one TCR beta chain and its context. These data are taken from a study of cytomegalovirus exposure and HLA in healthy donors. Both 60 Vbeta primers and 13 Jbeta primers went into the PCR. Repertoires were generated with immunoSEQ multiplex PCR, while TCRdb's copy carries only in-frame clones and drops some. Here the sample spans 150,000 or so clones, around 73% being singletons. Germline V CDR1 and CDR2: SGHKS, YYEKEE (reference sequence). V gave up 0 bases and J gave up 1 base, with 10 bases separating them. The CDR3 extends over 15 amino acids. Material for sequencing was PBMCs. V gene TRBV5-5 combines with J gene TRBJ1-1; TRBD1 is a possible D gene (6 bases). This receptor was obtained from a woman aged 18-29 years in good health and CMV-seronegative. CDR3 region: CASSLEGQSNTEAFF. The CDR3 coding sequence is TGTGCCAGCAGCTTGGAAGGACAGTCGAACACTGAAGCTTTCTTT.